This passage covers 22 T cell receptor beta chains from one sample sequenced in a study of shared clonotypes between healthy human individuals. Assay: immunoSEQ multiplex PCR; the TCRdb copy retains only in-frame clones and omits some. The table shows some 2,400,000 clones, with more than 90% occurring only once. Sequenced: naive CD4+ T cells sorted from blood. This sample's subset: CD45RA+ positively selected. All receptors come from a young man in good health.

In DNA form, the CDR3 reads TGCGCCAGCAGCTCCCTGTCAGATACGCAGTATTTT. Translation: CASSSLSDTQYF. The chain links TRBV4-3 to TRBJ2-3; D is uncertain. Germline V gene sequence: CDR1 LGHNA, CDR2 YSLEER. This CDR3 spans 12 amino acids. Trimming took 5 bases from V and 4 from J, leaving 7 bases between them.

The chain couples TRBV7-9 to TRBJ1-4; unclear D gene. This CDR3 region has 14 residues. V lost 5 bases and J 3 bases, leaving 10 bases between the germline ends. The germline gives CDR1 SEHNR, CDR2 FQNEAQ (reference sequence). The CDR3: CASSLEVANEKLFF. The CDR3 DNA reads TGTGCCAGCAGCCTAGAGGTGGCTAATGAAAAACTGTTTTTT.

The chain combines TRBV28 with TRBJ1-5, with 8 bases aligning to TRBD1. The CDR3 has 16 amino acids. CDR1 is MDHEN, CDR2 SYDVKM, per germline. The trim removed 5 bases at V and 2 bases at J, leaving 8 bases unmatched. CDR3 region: CASSTYRGLGNQPQHF. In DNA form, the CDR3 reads TGTGCCAGCAGTACCTACAGGGGGTTGGGCAATCAGCCCCAGCATTTT.

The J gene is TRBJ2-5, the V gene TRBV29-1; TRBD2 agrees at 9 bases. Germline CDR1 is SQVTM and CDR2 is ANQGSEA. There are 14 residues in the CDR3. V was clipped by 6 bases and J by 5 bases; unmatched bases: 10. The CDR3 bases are TGCAGCGTAGATACTAGCGGGCAATTGGAGACCCAGTACTTC. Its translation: CSVDTSGQLETQYF.

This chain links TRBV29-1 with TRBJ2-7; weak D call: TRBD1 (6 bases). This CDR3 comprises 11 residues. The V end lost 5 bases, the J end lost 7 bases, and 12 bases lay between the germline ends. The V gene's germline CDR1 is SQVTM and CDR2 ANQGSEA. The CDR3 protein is CSVSQTGEQYF. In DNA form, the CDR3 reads TGCAGCGTTTCCCAGACAGGAGAGCAGTACTTC.

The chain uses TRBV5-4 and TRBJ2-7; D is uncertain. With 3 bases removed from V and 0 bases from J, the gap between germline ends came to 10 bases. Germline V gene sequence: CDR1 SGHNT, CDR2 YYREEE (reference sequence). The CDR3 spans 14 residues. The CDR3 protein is CASSSLSGSYEQYF. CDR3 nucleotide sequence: TGTGCCAGCAGCTCCCTTTCAGGCTCCTACGAGCAGTACTTC.

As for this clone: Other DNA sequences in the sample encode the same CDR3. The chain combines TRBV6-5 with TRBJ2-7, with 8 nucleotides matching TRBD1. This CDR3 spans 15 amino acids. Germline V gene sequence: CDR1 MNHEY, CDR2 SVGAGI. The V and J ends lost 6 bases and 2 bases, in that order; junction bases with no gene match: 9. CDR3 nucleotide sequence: TGTGCCAGCAGCTCACCAGGACAGGGAGCCTACGAGCAGTACTTC. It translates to CASSSPGQGAYEQYF.

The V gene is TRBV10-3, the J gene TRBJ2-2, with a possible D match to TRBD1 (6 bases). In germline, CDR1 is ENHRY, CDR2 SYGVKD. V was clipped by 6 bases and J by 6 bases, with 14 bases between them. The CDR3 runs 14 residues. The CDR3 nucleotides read TGTGCCATCAGAGAGACAGGTTTGTCCGGGGAGCTGTTTTTT. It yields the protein CAIRETGLSGELFF.

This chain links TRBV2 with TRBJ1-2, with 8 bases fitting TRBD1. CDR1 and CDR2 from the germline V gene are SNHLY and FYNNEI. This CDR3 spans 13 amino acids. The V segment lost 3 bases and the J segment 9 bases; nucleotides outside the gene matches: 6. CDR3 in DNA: TGTGCCAGCAGTGAGGGGGCAGGGGGCCGCTACACCTTC. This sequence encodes CASSEGAGGRYTF.

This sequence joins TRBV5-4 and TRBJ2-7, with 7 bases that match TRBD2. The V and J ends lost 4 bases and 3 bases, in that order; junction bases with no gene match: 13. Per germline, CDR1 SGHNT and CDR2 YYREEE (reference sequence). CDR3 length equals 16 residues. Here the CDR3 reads CASSARGAGTLYEQYF. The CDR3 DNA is TGTGCCAGCAGCGCCCGGGGAGCGGGGACCCTCTACGAGCAGTACTTC.

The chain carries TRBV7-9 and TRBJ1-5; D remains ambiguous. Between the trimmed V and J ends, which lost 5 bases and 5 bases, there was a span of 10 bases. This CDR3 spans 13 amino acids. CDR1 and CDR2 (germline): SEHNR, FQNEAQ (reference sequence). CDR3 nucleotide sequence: TGTGCCAGCAGCCGTACTTACGATCAGCCCCAGCATTTT. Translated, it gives CASSRTYDQPQHF.

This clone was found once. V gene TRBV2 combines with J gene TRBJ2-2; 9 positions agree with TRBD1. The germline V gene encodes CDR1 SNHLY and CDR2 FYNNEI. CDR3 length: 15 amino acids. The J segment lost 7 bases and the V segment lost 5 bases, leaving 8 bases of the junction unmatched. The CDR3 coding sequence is TGTGCCAGCAGTAAGAGACAGGGGGTTAACGGGGAGCTGTTTTTT. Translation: CASSKRQGVNGELFF.

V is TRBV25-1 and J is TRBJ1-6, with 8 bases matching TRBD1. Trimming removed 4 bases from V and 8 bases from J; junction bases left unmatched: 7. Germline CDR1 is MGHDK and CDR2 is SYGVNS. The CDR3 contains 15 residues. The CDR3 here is CASSALGTGHSPLHF. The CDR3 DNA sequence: TGTGCCAGCAGTGCCCTCGGGACAGGTCATTCACCCCTCCACTTT.

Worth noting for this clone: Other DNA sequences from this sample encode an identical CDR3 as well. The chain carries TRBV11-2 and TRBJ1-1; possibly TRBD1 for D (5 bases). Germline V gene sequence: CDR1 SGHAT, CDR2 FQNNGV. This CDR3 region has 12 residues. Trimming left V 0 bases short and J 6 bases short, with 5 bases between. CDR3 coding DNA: TGTGCCAGCAGCTTAGAGGGGGCTGAAGCTTTCTTT. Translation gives CASSLEGAEAFF.

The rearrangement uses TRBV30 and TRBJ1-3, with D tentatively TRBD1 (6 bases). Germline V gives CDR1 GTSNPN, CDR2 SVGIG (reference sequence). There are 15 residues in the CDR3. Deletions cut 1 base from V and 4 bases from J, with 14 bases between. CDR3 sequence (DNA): TGTGCCTGGAGTGGAAAGACAGGCTTAGGAAACACCATATATTTT. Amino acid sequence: CAWSGKTGLGNTIYF.

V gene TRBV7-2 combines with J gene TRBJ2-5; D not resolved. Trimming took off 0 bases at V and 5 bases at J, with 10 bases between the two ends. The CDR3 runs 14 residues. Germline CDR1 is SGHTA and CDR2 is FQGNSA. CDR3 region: CASSLAFNGETQYF. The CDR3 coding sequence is TGTGCCAGCAGCTTAGCCTTCAACGGGGAGACCCAGTACTTC.

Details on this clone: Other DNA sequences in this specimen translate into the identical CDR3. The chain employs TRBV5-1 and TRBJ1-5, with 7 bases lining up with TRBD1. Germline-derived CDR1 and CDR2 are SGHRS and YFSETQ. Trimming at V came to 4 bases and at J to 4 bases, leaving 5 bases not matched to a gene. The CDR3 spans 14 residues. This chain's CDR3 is CASSIGTENQPQHF. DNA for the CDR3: TGCGCCAGCAGCATCGGGACAGAGAATCAGCCCCAGCATTTT.

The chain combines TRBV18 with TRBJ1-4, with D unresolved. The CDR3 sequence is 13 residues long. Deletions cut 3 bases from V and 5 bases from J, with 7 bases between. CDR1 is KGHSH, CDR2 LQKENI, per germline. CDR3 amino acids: CASSPSMNEKLFF. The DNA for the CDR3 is TGTGCCAGCTCACCGAGCATGAATGAAAAACTGTTTTTT.

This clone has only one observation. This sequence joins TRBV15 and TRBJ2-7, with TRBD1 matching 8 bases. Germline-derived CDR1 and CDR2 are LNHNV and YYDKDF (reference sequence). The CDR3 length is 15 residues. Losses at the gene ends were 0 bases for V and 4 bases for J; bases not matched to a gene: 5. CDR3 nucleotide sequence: TGTGCCACCAGCAGAGATATGGGACAGGTATACGAGCAGTACTTC. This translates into CATSRDMGQVYEQYF.

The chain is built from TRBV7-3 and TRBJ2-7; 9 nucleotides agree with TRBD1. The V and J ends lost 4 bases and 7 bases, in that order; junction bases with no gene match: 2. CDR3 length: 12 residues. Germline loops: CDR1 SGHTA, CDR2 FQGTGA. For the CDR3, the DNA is TGTGCCAGCAGCTCGGACAGGGGTGAGCAGTACTTC. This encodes CASSSDRGEQYF.

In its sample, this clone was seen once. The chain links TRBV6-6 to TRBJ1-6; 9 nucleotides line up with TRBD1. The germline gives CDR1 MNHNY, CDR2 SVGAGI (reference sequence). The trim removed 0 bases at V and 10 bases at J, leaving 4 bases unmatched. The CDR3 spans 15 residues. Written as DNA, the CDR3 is TGTGCCAGCAGTTACTCGACAGGGGGTGGATCACCCCTCCACTTT. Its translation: CASSYSTGGGSPLHF.

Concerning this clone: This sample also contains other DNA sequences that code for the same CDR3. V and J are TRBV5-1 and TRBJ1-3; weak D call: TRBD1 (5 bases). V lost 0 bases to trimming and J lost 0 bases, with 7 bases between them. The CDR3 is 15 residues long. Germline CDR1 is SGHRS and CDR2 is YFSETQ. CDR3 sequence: CASSLVGGSGNTIYF. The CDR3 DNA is TGCGCCAGCAGCTTGGTTGGGGGCTCTGGAAACACCATATATTTT.